These 2 T cell receptor beta chains were all obtained from the same sample, sequenced in a study of blood T cell repertoires in COVID-19. Using immunoSEQ multiplex PCR, the repertoire was profiled, and TCRdb retains in-frame clones only, with some absent. The sample has 200,000 to 250,000 clones, approximately 84% seen once. Sequenced input: PBMCs or T cells enriched from blood (not recorded which). The origin of the receptors is a man in his forties who had recovered from COVID-19.

The rearrangement uses TRBV19 and TRBJ1-4; unclear D gene. Germline V CDR1 and CDR2: LNHDA, SQIVND (reference sequence). The CDR3 is made up of 13 amino acids. V gave up 5 bases and J gave up 7 bases, with 11 bases separating them. The CDR3 nucleotides read TGTGCCAGTAGTCAAAACGGGATTGAAAAACTGTTTTTT. It translates to CASSQNGIEKLFF.

This chain joins TRBV4-1 and TRBJ2-1; D is unresolved. The V gene lost 0 bases and the J gene lost 5 bases, with 8 bases spanning the gap. Germline CDR1 and CDR2: MGHRA and YSYEKL. The CDR3 runs 14 residues. CDR3 amino acids: CASSQEELDNEQFF. In DNA, the CDR3 is TGCGCCAGCAGCCAAGAGGAGCTCGACAATGAGCAGTTCTTC.